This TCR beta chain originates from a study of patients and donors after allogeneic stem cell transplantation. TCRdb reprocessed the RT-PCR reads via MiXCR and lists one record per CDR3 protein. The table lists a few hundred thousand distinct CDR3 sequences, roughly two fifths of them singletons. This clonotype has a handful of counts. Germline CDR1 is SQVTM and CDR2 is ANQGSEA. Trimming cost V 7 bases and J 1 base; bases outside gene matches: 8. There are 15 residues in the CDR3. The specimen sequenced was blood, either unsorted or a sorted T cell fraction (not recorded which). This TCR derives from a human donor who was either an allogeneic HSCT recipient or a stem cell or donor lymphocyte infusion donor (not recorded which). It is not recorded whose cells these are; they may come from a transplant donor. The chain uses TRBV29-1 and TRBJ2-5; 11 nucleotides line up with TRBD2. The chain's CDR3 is CSARRSGRGQETQYF. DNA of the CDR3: TGCAGCGCCCGCCGTAGCGGGAGGGGCCAAGAGACCCAGTACTTC.